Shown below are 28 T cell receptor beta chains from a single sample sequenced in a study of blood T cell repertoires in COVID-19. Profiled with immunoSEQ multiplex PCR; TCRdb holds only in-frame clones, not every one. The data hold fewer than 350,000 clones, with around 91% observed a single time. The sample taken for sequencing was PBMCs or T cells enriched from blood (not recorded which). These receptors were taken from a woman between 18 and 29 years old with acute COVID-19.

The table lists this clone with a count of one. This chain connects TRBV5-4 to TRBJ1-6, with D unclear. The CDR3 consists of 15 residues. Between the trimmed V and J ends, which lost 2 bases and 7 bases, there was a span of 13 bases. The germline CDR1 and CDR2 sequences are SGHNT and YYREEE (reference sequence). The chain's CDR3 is CASSFYGAPNSPLHF. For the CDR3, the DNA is TGTGCCAGCAGCTTTTATGGAGCCCCGAATTCACCCCTCCACTTT.

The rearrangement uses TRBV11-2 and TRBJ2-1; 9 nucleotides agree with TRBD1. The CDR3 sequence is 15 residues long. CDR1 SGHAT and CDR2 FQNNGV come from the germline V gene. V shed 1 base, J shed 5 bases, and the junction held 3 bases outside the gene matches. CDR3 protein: CASSLVGTGNNEQFF. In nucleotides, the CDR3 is TGTGCCAGCAGCTTAGTAGGGACAGGGAACAATGAGCAGTTCTTC.

The CDR3 DNA reads as TGTGCCAGCAGCTTAAACGGGTTCTCACCCCTCCACTTT. Its protein product is CASSLNGFSPLHF. This chain uses TRBV7-3 with TRBJ1-6; no definite D call. Germline V gene data show CDR1 as SGHTA and CDR2 as FQGTGA. The length of the CDR3 is 13 residues. V lost 1 base to trimming and J lost 10 bases, with 8 bases between them.

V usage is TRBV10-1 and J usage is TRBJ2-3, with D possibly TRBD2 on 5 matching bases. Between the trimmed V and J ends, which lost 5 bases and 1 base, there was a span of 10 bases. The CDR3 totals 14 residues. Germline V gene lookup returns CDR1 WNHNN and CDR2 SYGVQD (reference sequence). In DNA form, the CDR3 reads TGCGCCAGCAGTACGGACTTGGGCACAGATACGCAGTATTTT. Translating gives CASSTDLGTDTQYF.

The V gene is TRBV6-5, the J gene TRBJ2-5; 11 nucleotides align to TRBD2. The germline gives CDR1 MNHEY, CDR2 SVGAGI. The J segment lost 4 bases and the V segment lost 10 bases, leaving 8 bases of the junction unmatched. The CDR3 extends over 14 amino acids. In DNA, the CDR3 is TGTGCCACCTTAGCGGGAGGGCCCCTAGAGACCCAGTACTTC. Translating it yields CATLAGGPLETQYF.

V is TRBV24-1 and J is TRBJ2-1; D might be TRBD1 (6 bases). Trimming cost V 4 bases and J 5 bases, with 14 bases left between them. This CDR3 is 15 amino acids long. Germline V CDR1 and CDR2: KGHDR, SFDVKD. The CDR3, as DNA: TGTGCCACCAGTGAGAACTTCAGGGGTAACAATGAGCAGTTCTTC. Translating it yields CATSENFRGNNEQFF.

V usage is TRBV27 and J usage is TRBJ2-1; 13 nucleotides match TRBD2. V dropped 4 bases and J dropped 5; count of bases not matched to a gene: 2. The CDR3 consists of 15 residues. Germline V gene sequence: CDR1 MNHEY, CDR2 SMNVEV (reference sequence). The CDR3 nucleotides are TGTGCCAGCAGTTCTGGGACTAGCGGGGACAATGAGCAGTTCTTC. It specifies CASSSGTSGDNEQFF.

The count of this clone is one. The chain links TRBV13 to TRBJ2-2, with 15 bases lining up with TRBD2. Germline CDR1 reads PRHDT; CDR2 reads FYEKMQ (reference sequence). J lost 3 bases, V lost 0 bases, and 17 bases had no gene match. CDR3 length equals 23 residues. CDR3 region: CASSLGPGTSGRPVQEDTGELFF. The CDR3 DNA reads TGTGCCAGCAGCTTAGGCCCCGGGACTAGCGGGAGGCCAGTCCAGGAGGACACCGGGGAGCTGTTTTTT.

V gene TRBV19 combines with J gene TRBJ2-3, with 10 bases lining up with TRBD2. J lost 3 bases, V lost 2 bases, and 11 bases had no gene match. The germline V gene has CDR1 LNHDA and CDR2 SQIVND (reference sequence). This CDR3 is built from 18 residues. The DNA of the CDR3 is TGTGCCAGTAGTATATCGGCACTAGCGGGAACCGGAACAGATACGCAGTATTTT. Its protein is CASSISALAGTGTDTQYF.

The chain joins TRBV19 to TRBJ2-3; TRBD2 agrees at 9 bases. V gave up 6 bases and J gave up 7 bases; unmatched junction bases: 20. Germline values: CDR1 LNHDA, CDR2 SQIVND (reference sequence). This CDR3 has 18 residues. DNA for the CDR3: TGTGCCAGTAGGAGCCCGCCCAGTTGGCGGGAGGGCCTACATACGCAGTATTTT. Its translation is CASRSPPSWREGLHTQYF.

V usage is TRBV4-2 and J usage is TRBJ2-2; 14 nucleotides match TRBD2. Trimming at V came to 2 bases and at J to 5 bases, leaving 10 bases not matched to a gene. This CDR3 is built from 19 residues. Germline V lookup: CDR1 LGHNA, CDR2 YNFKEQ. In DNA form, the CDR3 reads TGTGCCAGCAGCCAACCCACGGGACTAGCGGGAGTAGGTACCGGGGAGCTGTTTTTT. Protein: CASSQPTGLAGVGTGELFF.

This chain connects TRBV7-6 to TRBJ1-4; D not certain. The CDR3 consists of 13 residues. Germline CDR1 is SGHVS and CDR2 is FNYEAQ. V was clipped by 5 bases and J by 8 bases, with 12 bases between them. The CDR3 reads CASSPSLGEKLFF. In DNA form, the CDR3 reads TGTGCCAGCAGCCCCAGCCTGGGCGAAAAACTGTTTTTT.

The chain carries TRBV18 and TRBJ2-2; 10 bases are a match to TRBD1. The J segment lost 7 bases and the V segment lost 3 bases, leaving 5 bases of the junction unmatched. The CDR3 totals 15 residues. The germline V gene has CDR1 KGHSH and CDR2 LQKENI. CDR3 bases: TGTGCCAGCTCACCTCGGACAGGGGGTAACGGGGAGCTGTTTTTT. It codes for CASSPRTGGNGELFF. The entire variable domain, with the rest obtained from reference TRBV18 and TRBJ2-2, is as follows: NAGVMQNPRHLVRRRGQEARLRCSPMKGHSHVYWYRQLPEEGLKFMVYLQKENIIDESGMPKERFSAEFPKEGPSILRIQQVVRGDSAAYFCASSPRTGGNGELFFGEGSRLTVL.

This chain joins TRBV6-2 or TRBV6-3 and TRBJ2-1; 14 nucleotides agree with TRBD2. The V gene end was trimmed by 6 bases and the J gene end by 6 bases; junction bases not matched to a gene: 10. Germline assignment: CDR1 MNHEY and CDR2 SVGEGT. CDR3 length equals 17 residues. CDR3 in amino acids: CASSQDRLAGGINEQFF. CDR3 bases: TGTGCCAGCAGCCAAGACCGACTAGCGGGAGGGATCAATGAGCAGTTCTTC.

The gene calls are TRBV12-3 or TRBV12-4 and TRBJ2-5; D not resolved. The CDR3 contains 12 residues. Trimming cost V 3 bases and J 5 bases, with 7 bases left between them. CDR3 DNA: TGTGCCAGCAGTTTCGGTATCGAGACCCAGTACTTC. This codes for CASSFGIETQYF.

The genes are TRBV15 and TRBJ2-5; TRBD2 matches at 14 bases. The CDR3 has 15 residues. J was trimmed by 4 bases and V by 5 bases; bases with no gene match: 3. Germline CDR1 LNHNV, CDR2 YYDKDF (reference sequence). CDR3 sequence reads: CATSAGTSGGETQYF. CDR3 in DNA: TGTGCCACCAGCGCCGGGACTAGCGGGGGAGAGACCCAGTACTTC.

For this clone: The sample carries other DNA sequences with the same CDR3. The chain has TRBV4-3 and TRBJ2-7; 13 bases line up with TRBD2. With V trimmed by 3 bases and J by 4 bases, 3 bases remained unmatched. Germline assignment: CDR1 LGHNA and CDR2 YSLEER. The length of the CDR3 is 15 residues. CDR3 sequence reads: CASSQWTSGSYEQYF. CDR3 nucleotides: TGCGCCAGCAGCCAGTGGACTAGCGGGAGTTACGAGCAGTACTTC.

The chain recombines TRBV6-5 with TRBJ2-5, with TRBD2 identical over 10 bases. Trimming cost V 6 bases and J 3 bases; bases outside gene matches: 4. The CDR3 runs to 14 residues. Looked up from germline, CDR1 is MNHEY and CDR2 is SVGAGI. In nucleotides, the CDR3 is TGTGCCAGCAGAAAGCGGGGGGGTGAAGAGACCCAGTACTTC. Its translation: CASRKRGGEETQYF.

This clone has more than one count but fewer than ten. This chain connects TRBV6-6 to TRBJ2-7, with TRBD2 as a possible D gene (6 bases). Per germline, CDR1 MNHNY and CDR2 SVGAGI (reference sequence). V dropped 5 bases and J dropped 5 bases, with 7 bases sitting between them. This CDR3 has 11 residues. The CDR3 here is CASSPGDEQYF. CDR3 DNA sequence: TGTGCCAGCAGTCCGGGGGACGAGCAGTACTTC.

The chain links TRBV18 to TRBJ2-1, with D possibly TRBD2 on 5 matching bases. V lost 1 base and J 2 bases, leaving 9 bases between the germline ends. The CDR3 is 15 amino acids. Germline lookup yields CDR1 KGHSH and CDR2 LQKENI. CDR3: CASSPQEGAYNEQFF. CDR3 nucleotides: TGTGCCAGCTCACCACAAGAGGGTGCCTACAATGAGCAGTTCTTC.

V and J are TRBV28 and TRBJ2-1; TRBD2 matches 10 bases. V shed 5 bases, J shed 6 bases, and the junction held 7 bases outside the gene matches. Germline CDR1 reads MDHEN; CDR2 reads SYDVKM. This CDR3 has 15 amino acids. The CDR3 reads CASSDSGRSRNEQFF. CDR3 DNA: TGTGCCAGCAGTGATAGCGGGAGGTCTCGCAATGAGCAGTTCTTC.

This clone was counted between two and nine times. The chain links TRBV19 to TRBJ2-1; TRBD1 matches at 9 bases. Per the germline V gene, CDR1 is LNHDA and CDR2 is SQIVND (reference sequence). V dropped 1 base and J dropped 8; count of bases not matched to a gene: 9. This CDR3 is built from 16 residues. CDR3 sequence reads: CASSIGWGQGIHEQFF. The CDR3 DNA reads TGTGCCAGTAGTATAGGCTGGGGACAGGGCATCCATGAGCAGTTCTTC. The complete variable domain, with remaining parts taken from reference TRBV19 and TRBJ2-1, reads DGGITQSPKYLFRKEGQNVTLSCEQNLNHDAMYWYRQDPGQGLRLIYYSQIVNDFQKGDIAEGYSVSREKKESFPLTVTSAQKNPTAFYLCASSIGWGQGIHEQFFGPGTRLTVL.

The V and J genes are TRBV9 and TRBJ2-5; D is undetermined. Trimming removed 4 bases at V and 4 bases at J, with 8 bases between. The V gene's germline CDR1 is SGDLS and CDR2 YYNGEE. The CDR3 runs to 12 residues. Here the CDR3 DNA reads TGTGCCAGCAGCTCCCGAGGAGAGACCCAGTACTTC. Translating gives CASSSRGETQYF.

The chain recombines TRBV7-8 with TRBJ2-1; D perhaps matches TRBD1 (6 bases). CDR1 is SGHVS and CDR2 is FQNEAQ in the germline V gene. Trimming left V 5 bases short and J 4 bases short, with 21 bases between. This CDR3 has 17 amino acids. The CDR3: CASSTRARQDTYNEQFF. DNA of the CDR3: TGTGCCAGCAGCACTCGCGCCCGACAGGACACTTACAATGAGCAGTTCTTC. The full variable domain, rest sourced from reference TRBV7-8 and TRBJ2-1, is GAGVSQSPRYKVAKRGQDVALRCDPISGHVSLFWYQQALGQGPEFLTYFQNEAQLDKSGLPSDRFFAERPEGSVSTLKIQRTQQEDSAVYLCASSTRARQDTYNEQFFGPGTRLTVL.

CDR3 coding DNA: TGTGCCAGCACTAAAGGGGCTAGCGCCTACGAGCAGTACTTC. Encoded protein: CASTKGASAYEQYF. The rearrangement joins TRBV6-5 to TRBJ2-7; tentative D call: TRBD2 (6 bases). The germline gives CDR1 MNHEY, CDR2 SVGAGI. V lost 7 bases and J 2 bases, leaving 15 bases between the germline ends. The CDR3 loop spans 14 amino acids.

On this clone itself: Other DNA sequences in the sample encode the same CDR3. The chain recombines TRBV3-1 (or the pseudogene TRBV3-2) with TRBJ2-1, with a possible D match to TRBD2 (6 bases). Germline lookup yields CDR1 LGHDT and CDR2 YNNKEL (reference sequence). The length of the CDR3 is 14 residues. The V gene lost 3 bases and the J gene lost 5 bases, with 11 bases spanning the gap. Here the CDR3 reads CASSQVLANNEQFF. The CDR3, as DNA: TGTGCCAGCAGCCAGGTCCTAGCGAACAATGAGCAGTTCTTC.

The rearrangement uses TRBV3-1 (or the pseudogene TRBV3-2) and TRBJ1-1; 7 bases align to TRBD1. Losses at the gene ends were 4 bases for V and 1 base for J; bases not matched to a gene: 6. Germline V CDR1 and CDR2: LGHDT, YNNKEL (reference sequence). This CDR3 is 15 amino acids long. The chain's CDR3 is CASSPYQGGNTEAFF. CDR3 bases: TGTGCCAGCAGCCCGTATCAGGGGGGGAACACTGAAGCTTTCTTT.

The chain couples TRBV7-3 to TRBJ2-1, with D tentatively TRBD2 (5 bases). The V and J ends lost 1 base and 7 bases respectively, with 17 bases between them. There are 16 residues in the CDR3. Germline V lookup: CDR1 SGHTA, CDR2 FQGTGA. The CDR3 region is CASSLKTTGSVNEQFF. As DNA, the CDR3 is TGTGCCAGCAGCTTAAAGACAACGGGATCGGTAAATGAGCAGTTCTTC.